The 20 T cell receptor beta chains presented below share a single source sample, sequenced in a study of monozygotic twins with inflammatory bowel disease. TCRdb reprocessed the 5' RACE reads and stores each CDR3 protein as one record, lacking DNA. Its clone listing holds 400,000 or so distinct CDR3 sequences. The sequenced sample consisted of blood. The receptors originated from a human donor with ulcerative colitis or Crohn's disease, or a healthy co-twin of an affected twin (not recorded which).

The chain combines TRBV6-6 with TRBJ1-1; the D call from TCRdb, TRBD1, cannot be confirmed without DNA. The CDR3 totals 13 residues. The V gene's germline CDR1 is MNHNY and CDR2 SVGAGI (reference sequence). The CDR3 sequence: CASIRTGGTEAFF.

The genes are TRBV29-1 and TRBJ1-5; absent DNA, TCRdb's TRBD1 call cannot be checked. Germline V gene sequence: CDR1 SQVTM, CDR2 ANQGSEA. The CDR3 sequence is 13 residues long. The CDR3: CSVLTGGNQPQHF. The full variable domain, completed using reference TRBV29-1 and TRBJ1-5, is SAVISQKPSRDICQRGTSLTIQCQVDSQVTMMFWYRQQPGQSLTLIATANQGSEATYESGFVIDKFPISRPNLTFSTLTVSNMSPEDSSIYLCSVLTGGNQPQHFGDGTRLSIL.

The chain combines TRBV29-1 with TRBJ2-1; TCRdb outputs TRBD1, but without DNA this stays unchecked. The CDR3 totals 15 residues. The germline V gene has CDR1 SQVTM and CDR2 ANQGSEA. The CDR3 loop is CSVERTPGTGDEQFF.

This chain connects TRBV7-2 to TRBJ2-7; TCRdb picks TRBD1, but there is no DNA to check that call. CDR3 size: 15 residues. Per germline, CDR1 SGHTA and CDR2 FQGNSA. The chain's CDR3 is CASSSERLLTYEQYF.

V is TRBV20-1 and J is TRBJ2-5; TCRdb lists TRBD1, though no DNA is available to test this call. The CDR3 is made up of 12 amino acids. Germline V gene data show CDR1 as DFQATT and CDR2 as SNEGSKA (reference sequence). CDR3 region: CSAIREQETQYF.

The chain is built from TRBV28 and TRBJ2-1; without DNA, the TCRdb call of TRBD2 cannot be checked. Germline CDR1 and CDR2: MDHEN and SYDVKM. CDR3 length: 19 amino acids. Here the CDR3 reads CASSFFKLAGGRPENEQFF. The full variable domain, rest sourced from reference TRBV28 and TRBJ2-1, is DVKVTQSSRYLVKRTGEKVFLECVQDMDHENMFWYRQDPGLGLRLIYFSYDVKMKEKGDIPEGYSVSREKKERFSLILESASTNQTSMYLCASSFFKLAGGRPENEQFFGPGTRLTVL.

The rearrangement links TRBV7-3 to TRBJ2-3; TCRdb's D call of TRBD2 is untestable without DNA. Germline V gives CDR1 SGHTA, CDR2 FQGTGA. CDR3 size: 16 residues. CDR3 sequence: CASSLDGLAGFLTQYF.

This chain connects TRBV3-1 to TRBJ1-1. The CDR3 consists of 15 residues. Germline V lookup: CDR1 LGHDT, CDR2 YNNKEL (reference sequence). CDR3 in amino acids: CASSQGRTWDTEAFF.

The rearrangement links TRBV7-2 to TRBJ2-4; TCRdb's D call, TRBD1, is unchecked because there is no DNA. This CDR3 spans 16 amino acids. Germline V gives CDR1 SGHTA, CDR2 FQGNSA. The CDR3 is CASSLLLAGPKNIQYF. Based on the CDR3 plus reference TRBV7-2 and TRBJ2-4, the full variable domain is GAGVSQSPSNKVTEKGKDVELRCDPISGHTALYWYRQSLGQGLEFLIYFQGNSAPDKSGLPSDRFSAERTGGSVSTLTIQRTQQEDSAVYLCASSLLLAGPKNIQYFGAGTRLSVL.

V is TRBV18 and J is TRBJ1-1. This CDR3 spans 13 amino acids. Germline CDR1 reads KGHSH; CDR2 reads LQKENI. This chain's CDR3 is CASSPWDGSEAFF.

The J gene is TRBJ1-2, the V gene TRBV29-1; TCRdb returns TRBD1, unconfirmable since there is no DNA. Germline CDR1 and CDR2: SQVTM and ANQGSEA. The CDR3 has 14 amino acids. CDR3 protein: CSVEVPGQPYGYTF.

V gene TRBV7-3 combines with J gene TRBJ2-3; absent DNA, TCRdb's TRBD2 call cannot be checked. This CDR3 comprises 17 residues. Germline V CDR1 and CDR2: SGHTA, FQGTGA. CDR3 residues: CASSLTGTSGVTDTRYF.

The rearrangement links TRBV4-2 to TRBJ2-1. The CDR3 extends over 14 amino acids. Germline assignment: CDR1 LGHNA and CDR2 YNFKEQ. The CDR3 region is CASSLSWGTDEQFF.

The CDR3 here is CASSPDSRSSYEQYF. The chain links TRBV12-3 or TRBV12-4 to TRBJ2-7; TCRdb calls TRBD1, which cannot be checked without DNA. The CDR3 is 15 residues long.

The rearrangement joins TRBV5-1 to TRBJ1-1. This CDR3 has 16 residues. CDR1 and CDR2 from the germline V gene are SGHRS and YFSETQ. This CDR3 reads CASSLLAARTDTEAFF.

The chain carries TRBV4-3 and TRBJ1-2; TCRdb names TRBD1, which stays unverified in the absence of DNA. The V gene's germline CDR1 is LGHNA and CDR2 YSLEER. CDR3 length: 15 amino acids. CDR3 amino acids: CASSQGVGQGNGYTF.

The chain carries TRBV7-3 and TRBJ2-1; TCRdb calls TRBD2, which cannot be checked without DNA. CDR1 SGHTA and CDR2 FQGTGA come from the germline V gene. This CDR3 comprises 14 residues. CDR3 region: CASSFGSEGAEQFF. The variable domain in full, with the rest retrieved from reference TRBV7-3 and TRBJ2-1, is GAGVSQTPSNKVTEKGKYVELRCDPISGHTALYWYRQSLGQGPEFLIYFQGTGAADDSGLPNDRFFAVRPEGSVSTLKIQRTERGDSAVYLCASSFGSEGAEQFFGPGTRLTVL.

This rearrangement joins TRBV7-9 to TRBJ2-1. CDR3 length: 16 amino acids. Germline values: CDR1 SEHNR, CDR2 FQNEAQ (reference sequence). The CDR3 loop reads CASSFVTGSPDNEQFF.

CDR3 sequence reads: CASYRGTGSTEAFF. The chain employs TRBV28 and TRBJ1-1; TCRdb names TRBD1, which stays unverified in the absence of DNA. The germline V gene has CDR1 MDHEN and CDR2 SYDVKM. The CDR3 spans 14 residues.

This chain joins TRBV5-1 and TRBJ2-5; TCRdb's D gene call, TRBD2, goes unchecked for lack of DNA. This CDR3 contains 15 residues. Germline CDR1 SGHRS, CDR2 YFSETQ. CDR3 in amino acids: CASSPPESGWETQYF.